This entry lists 23 T cell receptor beta chains sequenced from one sample in a study of T cell repertoires in cytomegalovirus infection (dated by TCRdb to about 2019). No antigen has been identified for these receptors. These reads were obtained on an Illumina HiSeq 1500. TCRdb cleaned the public reads at Q25 with fastp, built clones with MiXCR and kept in-frame beta chains. Duplicate CDR3 protein sequences are folded into a single record with the most common DNA and genes. Within this sample are approximately 590,000 distinct CDR3 sequences, with just under 40% of them counted one time only. The ten largest clones add up to 48% of the sample. The treatment or condition label for this specimen denotes: in vitro stimulation with specific CMV peptide epitopes to enrich CMV-specific T cells. Specimen: cultured PBMCs, collected from culture after CMV antigen stimulation. These receptors were collected from a human donor in good health (CMV status not recorded). Some clones in this sample may be carry-over from other donors' samples.

This chain links TRBV15 with TRBJ2-3, with a possible D match to TRBD2 (6 bases). This CDR3 is built from 14 residues. V gave up 5 bases and J gave up 7 bases, with 16 bases separating them. Germline V gene lookup returns CDR1 LNHNV and CDR2 YYDKDF (reference sequence). As DNA, the CDR3 is TGTGCCACCAGCCTCGTAGGAGGGGAATATACGCAGTATTTT. This gives the protein CATSLVGGEYTQYF.

The chain is built from TRBV27 and TRBJ2-3, with 9 bases identical to TRBD2. Looked up from germline, CDR1 is MNHEY and CDR2 is SMNVEV (reference sequence). The CDR3 has 15 amino acids. Losses at the gene ends were 5 bases for V and 3 bases for J; bases not matched to a gene: 6. The CDR3 DNA reads TGTGCCAGCAGTCCCTACAGCGGGAGGACAGATACGCAGTATTTT. Amino acid sequence: CASSPYSGRTDTQYF.

The CDR3 nucleotides are TGTGCCAGCAGCCCTCAGATAACTAATGAAAAACTGTTTTTT. Translated: CASSPQITNEKLFF. The chain carries TRBV7-2 and TRBJ1-4; no reliable D call. The ends were cut back, 5 bases at V and 1 base at J, with 8 bases in the middle. The CDR3 has 14 residues. CDR1 and CDR2 (germline): SGHTA, FQGNSA.

The rearrangement joins TRBV19 to TRBJ1-1; D ambiguous. The CDR3 covers 14 residues. V lost 4 bases and J lost 0, with 9 bases in between. Germline-derived CDR1 and CDR2 are LNHDA and SQIVND (reference sequence). CDR3 loop: CASSNVNLNTEAFF. For the CDR3, the DNA is TGTGCCAGTAGTAACGTCAACCTGAACACTGAAGCTTTCTTT.

This clonotype was recorded many times. The V call is TRBV12-3 or TRBV12-4, the J call TRBJ1-1; unclear D gene. CDR3 length: 13 amino acids. Trimming shortened V by 6 bases and J by 2 bases, and 10 bases separated the two germline ends. The CDR3 reads CASSLLSNTEAFF. For the CDR3, the DNA is TGTGCCAGCAGCTTACTGTCTAACACTGAAGCTTTCTTT.

The chain combines TRBV12-3 or TRBV12-4 with TRBJ2-7, with D possibly TRBD2 on 5 matching bases. The CDR3 extends over 13 amino acids. Trimming removed 7 bases at V and 4 bases at J, with 14 bases between. The CDR3, as DNA: TGTGCCAGCAAGCCGGGGAGCACTTACGAGCAGTACTTC. Translated, it gives CASKPGSTYEQYF.

The chain is built from TRBV11-2 and TRBJ1-2; D might be TRBD1 (6 bases). Germline V lookup: CDR1 SGHAT, CDR2 FQNNGV. V was shortened by 3 bases and J by 4 bases, with 18 bases between the two germline ends. The CDR3 extends over 16 amino acids. DNA of the CDR3: TGTGCCAGCAGCTTCTCGGGGGCCTCGGGTTCCTATGGCTACACCTTC. This gives the protein CASSFSGASGSYGYTF.

This sequence joins TRBV6-5 and TRBJ2-3; unclear D gene. The CDR3 spans 18 residues. Between the trimmed V and J ends, which lost 0 bases and 4 bases, there was a span of 20 bases. CDR1 is MNHEY, CDR2 SVGAGI, per germline. CDR3 region: CASSYSDRSPPPSDTQYF. The CDR3 nucleotides are TGTGCCAGCAGTTACTCGGACCGATCCCCCCCCCCATCAGATACGCAGTATTTT.

This clonotype was seen a few times. This chain links TRBV6-1 with TRBJ1-2; tentative D call: TRBD1 (5 bases). The CDR3 runs 15 residues. The germline gives CDR1 MNHNS, CDR2 SASEGT. Trimming left V 7 bases short and J 5 bases short, with 20 bases between. The CDR3 DNA sequence: TGTGCCAGCACCGGGCAGGGCTTCCCCCTATATGGCTACACCTTC. Its protein is CASTGQGFPLYGYTF.

The chain recombines TRBV6-6 with TRBJ1-2, with 8 bases identical to TRBD1. Germline V gives CDR1 MNHNY, CDR2 SVGAGI (reference sequence). Trimming removed 5 bases from V and 1 base from J; junction bases left unmatched: 6. The CDR3 is 15 amino acids. The CDR3 coding sequence is TGTGCCAGCAGTAGAGGACAGGGCCTTAACTATGGCTACACCTTC. Residues: CASSRGQGLNYGYTF.

The chain joins TRBV7-4 to TRBJ1-3; D possibly corresponds to TRBD1 (6 bases). The germline V and J ends were trimmed by 4 bases and 4 bases, with 29 bases remaining between them. Per the germline V gene, CDR1 is SGHVT and CDR2 is SQSDAQ. This CDR3 is built from 20 residues. The CDR3 here is CASSSPRLGRDTQNGNTIYF. In DNA form, the CDR3 reads TGTGCCAGCAGCTCTCCTCGTCTAGGAAGGGACACACAAAACGGAAACACCATATATTTT.

The J gene is TRBJ2-1, the V gene TRBV29-1, with D perhaps TRBD2 (6 bases). The V end was cut by 4 bases, the J end by 9 bases, with 16 bases between. Germline CDR1 and CDR2: SQVTM and ANQGSEA. The CDR3 has 13 residues. In DNA form, the CDR3 reads TGCAGCGTTGTGGGGGACTTCCTTAGTGAGCAGTTCTTC. The encoded protein is CSVVGDFLSEQFF.

This clonotype was recorded many times. The chain combines TRBV7-2 with TRBJ2-1; 10 bases align to TRBD2. There are 15 residues in the CDR3. From germline, CDR1 is SGHTA and CDR2 FQGNSA. Trimming took 3 bases from V and 2 from J; bases not matched to a gene: 1. The CDR3 bases are TGTGCCAGCAGCTTGAGCGGGAGGGCCTACAATGAGCAGTTCTTC. This translates into CASSLSGRAYNEQFF.

Comment on this clonotype: One junction end does not reproduce the germline sequence, and a read error may be involved. The chain employs TRBV20-1 and TRBJ2-3; 12 bases are shared with TRBD2. From germline, CDR1 is DFQATT and CDR2 SNEGSKA (reference sequence). The CDR3 has 13 amino acids. CDR3 sequence reads: CSAGLAGRDAQYF. CDR3 in DNA: TGCAGTGCTGGACTAGCGGGGAGAGATGCGCAGTATTTT.

The V call is TRBV6-2 or TRBV6-3, the J call TRBJ2-7; no clear D gene. Germline V gene lookup returns CDR1 MNHEY and CDR2 SVGEGT. The CDR3 runs 12 residues. V gave up 6 bases and J gave up 0 bases, with 6 bases separating them. This CDR3 is CASRESSYEQYF. CDR3 sequence (DNA): TGTGCCAGCAGGGAGAGCTCCTACGAGCAGTACTTC.

The sample holds a few counts of this clonotype. The chain carries TRBV6-1 and TRBJ2-3; 8 bases fit TRBD2. The germline V gene has CDR1 MNHNS and CDR2 SASEGT. The CDR3 contains 14 residues. J lost 5 bases, V lost 6 bases, and 7 bases had no gene match. The CDR3 bases are TGTGCCAGCAGGGGAGGGCTAGCGGGAGATACGCAGTATTTT. Translation gives CASRGGLAGDTQYF.

This chain connects TRBV4-1 to TRBJ1-3; D not resolved. CDR1 and CDR2 from the germline V gene are MGHRA and YSYEKL. Trimming shortened V by 3 bases and J by 2 bases, and 11 bases separated the two germline ends. This CDR3 is built from 15 residues. Written as DNA, the CDR3 is TGCGCCAGCAGCCACCCCGACGGGGCTGGAAACACCATATATTTT. This encodes CASSHPDGAGNTIYF.

The gene calls are TRBV5-6 and TRBJ2-3; 10 positions match TRBD2. J lost 4 bases, V lost 2 bases, and 7 bases had no gene match. Germline V gene lookup returns CDR1 SGHDT and CDR2 YYEEEE. The CDR3 covers 16 residues. As DNA, the CDR3 is TGTGCCAGCAGCTTCCTAGCGGGAGTGTTTGCAGATACGCAGTATTTT. It yields the protein CASSFLAGVFADTQYF.

The rearrangement uses TRBV7-2 and TRBJ1-2, with 7 bases lining up with TRBD1. This CDR3 region has 16 residues. J lost 4 bases, V lost 5 bases, and 13 bases had no gene match. Germline V gene lookup returns CDR1 SGHTA and CDR2 FQGNSA. CDR3 DNA sequence: TGTGCCAGCAGCATTCCCGACAGGGAGATCGGCTATGGCTACACCTTC. Its protein is CASSIPDREIGYGYTF.

The chain has TRBV12-3 or TRBV12-4 and TRBJ2-3; TRBD2 matches 11 bases. The CDR3 is made up of 15 amino acids. The ends lost 6 bases at V and 0 bases at J; junction bases unmatched: 2. The DNA of the CDR3 is TGTGCCAGCAGGTGGACTAGCGGGAGCACAGATACGCAGTATTTT. This sequence encodes CASRWTSGSTDTQYF.

The chain recombines TRBV18 with TRBJ2-7; D is ambiguous. The CDR3 is 16 amino acids. Per the germline V gene, CDR1 is KGHSH and CDR2 is LQKENI. Trimming left V 0 bases short and J 3 bases short, with 15 bases between. The CDR3 nucleotides are TGTGCCAGCTCACCACCGACACAGAGAATACTCTACGAGCAGTACTTC. This sequence encodes CASSPPTQRILYEQYF.

This clonotype was observed a handful of times. This chain uses TRBV6-1 with TRBJ2-7; D is uncertain. CDR1 is MNHNS and CDR2 is SASEGT in the germline V gene. The V end lost 6 bases, the J end lost 2 bases, and 11 bases lay between the germline ends. The CDR3 contains 13 residues. The CDR3 DNA reads as TGTGCCAGCAGCAACGACGGAACCTACGAGCAGTACTTC. As protein: CASSNDGTYEQYF.

The chain couples TRBV19 to TRBJ2-1; TRBD2 agrees at 8 bases. V dropped 10 bases and J dropped 8; count of bases not matched to a gene: 25. The CDR3 has 18 amino acids. Germline-derived CDR1 and CDR2 are LNHDA and SQIVND (reference sequence). Here the CDR3 reads CATSRDRQAGVFGDEQFF. CDR3 sequence (DNA): TGTGCCACCAGCCGGGATAGGCAAGCGGGAGTGTTCGGCGATGAGCAGTTCTTC.